This record concerns one T cell receptor (beta chain) sequence. This record belongs to a study of shared T cell receptors in the human thymus. The V gene end was trimmed by 1 base and the J gene end by 2 bases; junction bases not matched to a gene: 7. The CDR3 runs 18 residues. The germline gives CDR1 KGHSH, CDR2 LQKENI. Only in-frame clones appear in the TCRdb table, and some are missing; sequencing was by immunoSEQ multiplex PCR. Of about 610,000 clones listed, 85% to 90% are singletons. Another study also made use of these data, one on human thymus T cells.

The sequence was obtained from a boy younger than two with a congenital heart defect. Sequenced: thymocytes. The chain recombines TRBV18 with TRBJ2-1, with TRBD2 matching 11 bases. The DNA for the CDR3 is TGTGCCAGCTCACCACGTGAGAATAGCGGGAGGGCCTACAATGAGCAGTTCTTC. Translation: CASSPRENSGRAYNEQFF.